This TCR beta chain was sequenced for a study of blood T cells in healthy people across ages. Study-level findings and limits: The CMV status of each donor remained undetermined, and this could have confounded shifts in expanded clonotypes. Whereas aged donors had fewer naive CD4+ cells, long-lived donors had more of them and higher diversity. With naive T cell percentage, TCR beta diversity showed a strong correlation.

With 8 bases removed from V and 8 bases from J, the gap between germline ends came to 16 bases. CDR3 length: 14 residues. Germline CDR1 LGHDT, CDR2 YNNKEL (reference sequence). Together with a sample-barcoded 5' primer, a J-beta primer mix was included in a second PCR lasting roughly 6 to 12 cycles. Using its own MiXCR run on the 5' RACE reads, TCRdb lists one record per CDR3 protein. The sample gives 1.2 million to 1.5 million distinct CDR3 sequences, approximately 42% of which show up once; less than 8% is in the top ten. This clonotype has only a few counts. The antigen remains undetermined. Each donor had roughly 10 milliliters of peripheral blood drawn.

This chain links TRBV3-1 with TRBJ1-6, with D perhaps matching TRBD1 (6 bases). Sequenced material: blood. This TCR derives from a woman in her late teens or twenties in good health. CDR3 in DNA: TGTGCCAGCGGCCGAGGGGGTCGGGATTCACCCCTCCACTTT. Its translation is CASGRGGRDSPLHF.